This entry lists 18 T cell receptor beta chains sequenced from one sample in a study of metastatic and nonmetastatic thyroid tumors. TCRdb re-clonotyped the PCR reads through MiXCR. In the table there are 30,000 to 35,000 clones, 29% of which are singletons. No patient had received any treatment before thyroid surgery. The sample was blood. The receptors were sampled from a female donor with papillary thyroid cancer or a benign thyroid nodule (not recorded which). Some clones in this sample may be carry-over from other donors' samples.

This clone came up many times. The V gene is TRBV20-1, the J gene TRBJ2-1; 7 positions agree with TRBD1. The CDR3 sequence is 14 residues long. Germline CDR1 reads DFQATT; CDR2 reads SNEGSKA (reference sequence). Trimming at V came to 0 bases and at J to 12 bases, leaving 11 bases not matched to a gene. CDR3 nucleotide sequence: TGCAGTGCTAGAGAACGTAAGGGGGCAGGGGGGCAGTTCTTC. It yields the protein CSARERKGAGGQFF.

This clone showed up just a few times. Other DNA variants within this sample encode the same CDR3. V and J are TRBV28 and TRBJ1-2; D is unclear. Trimming took 7 bases from V and 8 from J, leaving 11 bases between them. CDR1 and CDR2 from the germline V gene are MDHEN and SYDVKM. The CDR3 is 11 residues long. The CDR3: CASMFGVGYTF. CDR3 in DNA: TGTGCCAGCATGTTCGGGGTGGGCTACACCTTC.

Comments on this clone: An end of the junction differs from the germline gene, which may be a read error. J is TRBJ2-7 and V is TRBV5-1; TRBD1 might be the D (6 bases). Germline V gene lookup returns CDR1 SGHRS and CDR2 YFSETQ. The CDR3 consists of 12 residues. The CDR3 nucleotides are TGCGTCAGCAGCGCACAGGGTTACGAGCAGTACTTC. Translated, it gives CVSSAQGYEQYF.

The chain carries TRBV12-3 or TRBV12-4 and TRBJ1-5; 11 bases agree with TRBD1. This CDR3 is built from 14 residues. After removal of 7 bases from V and 7 bases from J, the junction contained 6 bases not matched to a gene. The CDR3 loop reads CASKGTGGNQPQHF. DNA of the CDR3: TGTGCCAGCAAAGGGACAGGGGGAAACCAGCCCCAGCATTTT.

This clone was counted ten times or more. Different DNA sequences within this sample yield the same CDR3. V gene TRBV29-1 combines with J gene TRBJ2-2; the D gene is possibly TRBD1 (5 bases). Germline CDR1 reads SQVTM; CDR2 reads ANQGSEA. This CDR3 has 12 amino acids. The CDR3 is CSVQGNTGELFF. DNA for the CDR3: TGCAGTGTGCAGGGGAACACCGGGGAGCTGTTTTTT.

This clone was counted a few times. This rearrangement joins TRBV28 to TRBJ2-7, with unresolved D. Germline V CDR1 and CDR2: MDHEN, SYDVKM. The CDR3 has 15 amino acids. V lost 3 bases to trimming and J lost 4 bases, with 16 bases between them. This CDR3 reads CASSLISSGFYEQYF. For the CDR3, the DNA is TGTGCCAGCAGTTTGATTAGCTCAGGCTTTTACGAGCAGTACTTC.

The chain has TRBV4-1 and TRBJ1-1; no reliable D call. The CDR3 is 12 residues long. Germline CDR1 MGHRA, CDR2 YSYEKL. V was shortened by 6 bases and J by 0 bases, with 5 bases between the two germline ends. The CDR3 nucleotides are TGCGCCAGCAGGGGTATGAACACTGAAGCTTTCTTT. Translating gives CASRGMNTEAFF.

This clone was found a few times. J is TRBJ1-4 and V is TRBV28; 9 nucleotides match TRBD1. The CDR3 spans 13 residues. The germline gives CDR1 MDHEN, CDR2 SYDVKM. With 6 bases clipped from V and 15 bases from J, the junction kept 11 bases outside the gene matches. CDR3 protein: CASRPINRQGVFF. In nucleotides, the CDR3 is TGTGCCAGCAGACCAATCAACCGACAGGGGGTGTTTTTT.

This clone was seen ten or more times. This chain uses TRBV6-5 with TRBJ2-6; D is undetermined. Trimming stripped 2 bases from V and 2 bases from J, with 1 base between. Per germline, CDR1 MNHEY and CDR2 SVGAGI. This CDR3 has 13 residues. The CDR3 here is CASSYPGANVLTF. The CDR3 bases are TGTGCCAGCAGTTACCCTGGGGCCAACGTCCTGACTTTC.

This clone was counted ten times or more. This sequence may be a read error, since a much larger clone differs from it by one base. The chain links TRBV7-3 to TRBJ2-1; D remains unclear. CDR1 is SGHTA and CDR2 is FQGTGA in the germline V gene. This CDR3 has 13 residues. CDR3 amino acids: CAGSLYSYNEQFF. CDR3 coding DNA: TGTGCCGGCAGCCTATACAGTTACAATGAGCAGTTCTTC.

This clone was seen only a few times. The chain is built from TRBV6-1 and TRBJ2-2; D might be TRBD2 (5 bases). Germline V gene data show CDR1 as MNHNS and CDR2 as SASEGT. There are 15 residues in the CDR3. Between the trimmed V and J ends, which lost 6 bases and 5 bases, there was a span of 16 bases. CDR3 amino acids: CASRWTLLRTGELFF. For the CDR3, the DNA is TGTGCCAGCAGATGGACTCTCCTGCGTACCGGGGAGCTGTTTTTT.

In this sample, this clone turned up many times. The V and J genes are TRBV6-1 and TRBJ1-1; D perhaps matches TRBD1 (5 bases). The ends were cut back, 5 bases at V and 1 base at J, with 8 bases in the middle. The germline CDR1 and CDR2 sequences are MNHNS and SASEGT. There are 13 residues in the CDR3. The CDR3 nucleotides are TGTGCCAGCAGTCCAACAGGGAACACTGAAGCTTTCTTT. Protein sequence: CASSPTGNTEAFF.

There are many counts of this clone. This sequence joins TRBV7-9 and TRBJ1-6; 11 bases fit TRBD1. Germline CDR1 is SEHNR and CDR2 is FQNEAQ (reference sequence). Unmatched junction bases numbered 10, after V lost 5 bases and J lost 7 bases. This CDR3 comprises 17 residues. The CDR3 sequence is CASSPTSGTGGNSPLHF. CDR3 nucleotide sequence: TGTGCCAGCAGCCCCACCTCCGGGACAGGGGGGAATTCACCCCTCCACTTT.

This clone was observed a few times. This sequence joins TRBV11-2 and TRBJ1-6; tentative D call: TRBD1 (5 bases). Trimming left V 5 bases short and J 8 bases short, with 19 bases between. The CDR3 has 16 residues. CDR1 is SGHAT, CDR2 FQNNGV, per germline. The CDR3 is CASSPRDAHCHSPLHF. The CDR3 DNA is TGTGCCAGCAGCCCCCGGGACGCCCATTGCCATTCACCCCTCCACTTT.

The table lists this clone with many counts. This sequence joins TRBV9 and TRBJ2-5, with D unclear. This CDR3 contains 13 residues. Trimming shortened V by 0 bases and J by 4 bases, and 7 bases separated the two germline ends. Per germline, CDR1 SGDLS and CDR2 YYNGEE. CDR3 region: CASSVEGLETQYF. The CDR3 DNA reads as TGTGCCAGCAGCGTAGAAGGGCTAGAGACCCAGTACTTC.

As regards this clone: The junction differs from germline at one of its ends, possibly a read error. CDR3 amino acids: CASSLSGYGYTF. Written as DNA, the CDR3 is TGCGCAAGCAGCTTGTCGGGCTATGGCTACACCTTC. The rearrangement links TRBV5-1 to TRBJ1-2; D not certain. This CDR3 region has 12 residues. From germline, CDR1 is SGHRS and CDR2 YFSETQ.

The rearrangement uses TRBV5-1 and TRBJ2-2; the match to TRBD1 covers 10 bases. Germline V gene data show CDR1 as SGHRS and CDR2 as YFSETQ. The CDR3 sequence is 17 residues long. The V segment lost 0 bases and the J segment 6 bases; nucleotides outside the gene matches: 8. CDR3 nucleotides: TGCGCCAGCAGCTTGGGACAGGGGGCCACTTGGTCCGGGGAGCTGTTTTTT. Its protein product is CASSLGQGATWSGELFF.

The chain is built from TRBV5-1 and TRBJ1-1, with TRBD1 matching over 10 bases. The CDR3 contains 15 residues. Germline CDR1 SGHRS, CDR2 YFSETQ. Trimming cost V 5 bases and J 1 base; bases outside gene matches: 5. The CDR3 bases are TGCGCCAGCAGATGGGACAGGGGCACGAACACTGAAGCTTTCTTT. Amino acids: CASRWDRGTNTEAFF.